Below, 8 T cell receptor beta chains from the same sample are listed, as sequenced in a study of identical twins. Using its own MiXCR run on the 5' RACE reads, TCRdb lists one record per CDR3 protein. The sample shows hundreds of thousands of distinct CDR3 sequences, approximately 8.5% of them seen only once. These sequences were also reported in another study, on yellow fever vaccine responses in identical twins.

Sequencing was carried out using memory (CD45RO+) T cells sorted from blood. Every receptor here comes from a woman younger than 30 in good health.

The table lists this clonotype with many counts. The genes are TRBV20-1 and TRBJ1-5; D is uncertain. V was cut by 5 bases and J by 7 bases, with 12 bases left in between. Germline lookup yields CDR1 DFQATT and CDR2 SNEGSKA (reference sequence). This CDR3 spans 12 amino acids. The CDR3 bases are TGCAGTGCTTCACATCCCTCCCAGCCCCAGCATTTT. Translated: CSASHPSQPQHF.

This clonotype was counted a few times. The chain combines TRBV5-4 with TRBJ2-5; 9 bases agree with TRBD1. The germline V gene has CDR1 SGHNT and CDR2 YYREEE (reference sequence). The length of the CDR3 is 14 residues. V lost 3 bases to trimming and J lost 5 bases; unmatched junction nucleotides: 5. The CDR3 DNA reads TGTGCCAGCAGCTGGACAGGGGTTCAGGAGACCCAGTACTTC. It is translated as CASSWTGVQETQYF.

This clonotype was seen ten or more times. The genes are TRBV6-2 or TRBV6-3 and TRBJ1-3, with TRBD1 as a possible D gene (5 bases). V was cut by 5 bases and J by 3 bases, with 8 bases left in between. The CDR3 sequence is 13 residues long. CDR1 is MNHEY and CDR2 is SVGEGT in the germline V gene. The CDR3 DNA is TGTGCCAGCAGTCGGGGCCTTGGAAACACCATATATTTT. Translation gives CASSRGLGNTIYF.

This chain uses TRBV10-3 with TRBJ1-2, with a possible D match to TRBD1 (6 bases). There are 12 residues in the CDR3. V was pared by 7 bases and J by 4 bases, with 10 bases between. CDR1 is ENHRY and CDR2 is SYGVKD in the germline V gene. CDR3 sequence reads: CAIKGDGYGYTF. The CDR3 DNA follows: TGTGCCATCAAGGGGGACGGCTATGGCTACACCTTC.

This clonotype showed up many times. V is TRBV5-1 and J is TRBJ2-3, with no clear D. CDR3 length: 14 residues. CDR1 is SGHRS, CDR2 YFSETQ, per germline. The V gene lost 0 bases and the J gene lost 5 bases, with 10 bases spanning the gap. The CDR3 is CASSLDPSGDTQYF. The CDR3 bases are TGCGCCAGCAGCTTGGACCCCTCGGGAGATACGCAGTATTTT.

This clonotype occurred many times. This chain connects TRBV7-8 to TRBJ2-5; D gene ambiguous. The CDR3 runs to 13 residues. V lost 3 bases to trimming and J lost 2 bases, with 7 bases between them. CDR1 SGHVS and CDR2 FQNEAQ come from the germline V gene. CDR3 DNA sequence: TGTGCCAGCAGCTTTGCGTTACAAGAGACCCAGTACTTC. It translates to CASSFALQETQYF.

The rearrangement links TRBV23-1 to TRBJ2-7; weak D call: TRBD2 (6 bases). TRBV23-1 is classed as an ORF, of uncertain function. The CDR3 is 15 amino acids. V was shortened by 5 bases and J by 3 bases, with 17 bases between the two germline ends. In nucleotides, the CDR3 is TGCGCCAGCAGTTTTAGCGGACACTCGTTCTACGAGCAGTACTTC. Translating it yields CASSFSGHSFYEQYF.

Only a few counts were recorded for this clonotype. The chain combines TRBV19 with TRBJ2-5; perhaps TRBD2 as D (5 bases). V was pared by 3 bases and J by 4 bases, with 9 bases between. The CDR3 is 13 amino acids. Germline CDR1 is LNHDA and CDR2 is SQIVND (reference sequence). The CDR3 protein is CASSIRERETQYF. The CDR3 DNA is TGTGCCAGTAGTATCCGGGAAAGAGAGACCCAGTACTTC. The full variable domain, its missing parts supplied by reference TRBV19 and TRBJ2-5, is DGGITQSPKYLFRKEGQNVTLSCEQNLNHDAMYWYRQDPGQGLRLIYYSQIVNDFQKGDIAEGYSVSREKKESFPLTVTSAQKNPTAFYLCASSIRERETQYFGPGTRLLVL.